This is a list of T cell receptor beta chains from one sample in a study of Ad26.COV2.S vaccination and SARS-CoV-2 variants. Clones were sequenced by immunoSEQ multiplex PCR, and TCRdb holds only the in-frame ones, with some missing. The sample gives around 320,000 clones, around four fifths of which show up once; 2.1% is in the top ten. The sample was peripheral blood, taken in a trial of Ad26.COV2.S vaccine versus placebo. The receptor set was obtained from a person between 18 and 65 years old who received the Ad26.COV2.S COVID-19 vaccine or a placebo. Both conserved end residues are part of each CDR3. D genes are given only for firm matches. Clone size is given for some rows only: seen once, a few or many times, or a class if the clone is expanded.

v_call	d_call	clone_size	j_call	cdr3_nt	cdr3_aa
TRBV7-9	TRBD1	-	TRBJ2-7	TGTGCCAGCAGCTCACATCCGACAGGGGAGTGGGCATCCGAGCAGTACTTC	CASSSHPTGEWASEQYF
TRBV2	-	-	TRBJ1-1	TGTGCCAGCAGTGACGGGATGAACACTGAAGCTTTCTTT	CASSDGMNTEAFF
TRBV5-1	-	-	TRBJ1-5	TGCGCCAGCAGCTTGGGGGACTCTAGCAATCAGCCCCAGCATTTT	CASSLGDSSNQPQHF
TRBV7-2	TRBD1	-	TRBJ1-2	TGTGCCAGCAGCGCCTTAGGACAGGCACATGGCTACACCTTC	CASSALGQAHGYTF
TRBV11-3	TRBD1	-	TRBJ1-3	TGTGCCAGCAGCGACGGACAGGCCTACTCTGGAAACACCATATATTTT	CASSDGQAYSGNTIYF
TRBV5-6	TRBD1	-	TRBJ2-7	TGTGCCAGCAGCTTGGGCCCCGGGACAGGCTACGAGCAGTACTTC	CASSLGPGTGYEQYF
TRBV27	-	-	TRBJ2-3	TGTGCCAGCAGTTGGAGGGAACCTAGCACAGATACGCAGTATTTT	CASSWREPSTDTQYF
TRBV15	-	-	TRBJ2-7	TGTGCCACCAGCAGGTGGACTCCCTACGAGCAGTACTTC	CATSRWTPYEQYF
TRBV2	TRBD1	-	TRBJ2-2	TGTGCCAGCAGTGTGTGGTCGACAGGGGAGGACGGGGAGCTGTTTTTT	CASSVWSTGEDGELFF
TRBV19	-	-	TRBJ2-1	TGTGCCAGTAGTACCTGGGGGGAAGAGGGTTACAATGAGCAGTTCTTC	CASSTWGEEGYNEQFF
TRBV11-2	-	-	TRBJ2-5	TGTGCCAGCAGACAAGCACCAGGTCAAGAGACCCAGTACTTC	CASRQAPGQETQYF
TRBV5-3	TRBD1	-	TRBJ1-5	TGTGCCAGAAGCCGTTACAGGGGGTCCGGAGATCAGCCCCAGCATTTT	CARSRYRGSGDQPQHF
TRBV15	-	-	TRBJ1-2	TGTGTCACCAGCGACACCCGAGGGACAACCTATGGCTACACCTTC	CVTSDTRGTTYGYTF
TRBV11-2	TRBD2	-	TRBJ2-7	TGTGCCAGCAGCTTATCAGCGGGGGACGTTGCCTACGAGCAGTACTTC	CASSLSAGDVAYEQYF
TRBV28	-	-	TRBJ1-1	TGTGCCAGCAGTACCCACCCGGGCACTGAAGCTTTCTTT	CASSTHPGTEAFF
TRBV3-1/TRBV3-2	-	-	TRBJ1-1	TGTGCCAGCAGCGAACTGGGACCGCCTAACACTGAAGCTTTCTTT	CASSELGPPNTEAFF
TRBV7-9	TRBD1	-	TRBJ2-2	TGTGCCAGCAGCTTCACAGGGGCCACCGGGGAGCTGTTTTTT	CASSFTGATGELFF
TRBV11-3	-	-	TRBJ1-1	TGTGCCAGCAGCCTCGACGCCCGAGCTTTCTTT	CASSLDARAFF
TRBV4-1	-	-	TRBJ1-2	TGCGCCAGCAGCCCGGTGGGACTTCCGAACTATGGCTACACCTTC	CASSPVGLPNYGYTF
TRBV5-4	TRBD2	-	TRBJ2-5	TGTGCCAGCACTAAAGCGGGATCAGGAGAGACCCAGTACTTC	CASTKAGSGETQYF
TRBV30	TRBD2	-	TRBJ2-1	TGTGCCAGGGCACTAGCGGGCCGGGATGATGAGCAGTTCTTC	CARALAGRDDEQFF
TRBV7-6	-	-	TRBJ2-5	TGTGCCAGCAGCTTAGAACGCGAGACCCAGTACTTC	CASSLERETQYF
TRBV3-1/TRBV3-2	-	once	TRBJ2-1	TGTGCCAGCAGCCCCAGCCGGGACTCAGCCTACAATGAGCAGTTCTTC	CASSPSRDSAYNEQFF
TRBV15	-	-	TRBJ2-1	TGTGCCACCAGCAGAGATTCTCTAAGCTCCTACAATGAGCAGTTCTTC	CATSRDSLSSYNEQFF
TRBV5-4	TRBD1	-	TRBJ1-4	TGTGCCAGCAGCCCTTCAAAGACAGGGGGATTGGAAAAACTGTTTTTT	CASSPSKTGGLEKLFF
TRBV18	-	-	TRBJ2-3	TGTGCCAGCTCACCACCGGGGGCGGGCGGAAGCACAGATACGCAGTATTTT	CASSPPGAGGSTDTQYF
TRBV6-6	-	-	TRBJ1-6	TGTGCCAGCAGTCCGGGCCCCTTAAAGGATAATTCACCCCTCCACTTT	CASSPGPLKDNSPLHF
TRBV28	TRBD1	few	TRBJ1-6	TGTGCCAGCAGTCAATGGACAGGAAATAATTCACCCCTCCACTTT	CASSQWTGNNSPLHF
TRBV11-2	-	few	TRBJ2-1	TGTGCCAGCACCTTGTGGGGTGGATTGAATGAGCAGTTCTTC	CASTLWGGLNEQFF
TRBV27	-	-	TRBJ1-5	TGTGCCAGCCGGGTAGGCGCTGACAGCTTAAGCAATCAGCCCCAGCATTTT	CASRVGADSLSNQPQHF
TRBV7-8	-	-	TRBJ2-3	TGTGCCAGCAGCTTACGGGGGCAGAGTGGGACCTCCGGCACAGATACGCAGTATTTT	CASSLRGQSGTSGTDTQYF
TRBV7-6	-	-	TRBJ1-1	TGTGCCAGCAGCTTAGCGGCAGGGACTGAAGCTTTCTTT	CASSLAAGTEAFF
TRBV2	-	once	TRBJ1-2	TGTGCCAGCAGTGATGAGGGGTTCAGGGAAAACTATGGCTACACCTTC	CASSDEGFRENYGYTF
TRBV28	TRBD1	few	TRBJ1-6	TGTGCCAGCAGTTTAGCAACCAGGGGGGATTCACCCCTCCACTTT	CASSLATRGDSPLHF
TRBV18	TRBD1	-	TRBJ1-2	TGTGCCAGCTCACCAACGGACAGGGCGGGGGGCTACACCTTC	CASSPTDRAGGYTF
TRBV2	TRBD1	-	TRBJ2-3	TGTGCCAGCAACGGACGAGGGGGCCCGTCGGATACGCAGTATTTT	CASNGRGGPSDTQYF
TRBV28	-	-	TRBJ1-2	TGTGCCAGCACCGCATCGCCGGGGCTTTCGTATGGCTACACCTTC	CASTASPGLSYGYTF
TRBV27	-	-	TRBJ2-7	TGTGCCAGCAGTTTATATAGCCTTGGGGGGAGCTACTACGAGCAGTACTTC	CASSLYSLGGSYYEQYF
TRBV21-1	-	-	TRBJ1-2	TGTGCCAGCAGCAAAGCGCACGGCAGAATTAACTATGGCTACACCTTC	CASSKAHGRINYGYTF
TRBV7-9	-	-	TRBJ2-5	TGTGCCAGCAGCGGAAGGGGGCAAGAGACCCAGTACTTC	CASSGRGQETQYF
TRBV25-1	-	-	TRBJ2-3	TGTGCCAGCAGTGGGTGGACTGCCGCGGAAGCAGATACGCAGTATTTT	CASSGWTAAEADTQYF
TRBV7-9	-	-	TRBJ1-2	TGTGCCAGCAGCTTCTCCGGGTATTATGGCTACACCTTC	CASSFSGYYGYTF
TRBV5-5	-	once	TRBJ2-5	TGTGCCAGCAGCTTGGCCGGGATTGGGTCCGAGACCCAGTACTTC	CASSLAGIGSETQYF
TRBV18	TRBD1	-	TRBJ2-1	TGTGCCAGCTCAATGTTCGGGACAGGGGGCATGGATGAGCAGTTCTTC	CASSMFGTGGMDEQFF
TRBV6-5	TRBD1	-	TRBJ2-2	TGTGCCAGCAGTCCGACAGGGGACACCGGGGAGCTGTTTTTT	CASSPTGDTGELFF
TRBV27	-	-	TRBJ1-3	TGTGCCAGCAGTACCCGGGGGGGAAACACCATATATTTT	CASSTRGGNTIYF
TRBV28	TRBD1	-	TRBJ1-1	TGTGCCAGCAGTTCCCCGGGACAGGGTGATCCTGAAGCTTTCTTT	CASSSPGQGDPEAFF
TRBV29-1	TRBD1	once	TRBJ2-3	TGCAGCGTTGAGGACAGGGGAACTTCAGATACGCAGTATTTT	CSVEDRGTSDTQYF
TRBV5-4	-	-	TRBJ2-7	TGTGCCAGCAGCGGTAGCCGGGACCGATATTACGAGCAGTACTTC	CASSGSRDRYYEQYF
TRBV6-1	-	-	TRBJ1-6	TGTGCCAGCAGTGAATTGAGGAATTCACCCCTCCACTTT	CASSELRNSPLHF
TRBV5-5	TRBD1	-	TRBJ2-1	TGTGCCAGCAGCCTGATGCCCGGGACAGGGGTCTACAATGAGCAGTTCTTC	CASSLMPGTGVYNEQFF
TRBV5-4	TRBD2	-	TRBJ2-5	TGTGCCAGCAGCCCGGGGACTACCCTCCTGCGGGAGACCCAGTACTTC	CASSPGTTLLRETQYF
TRBV6-1	-	-	TRBJ1-6	TGTGCCAGCAGTGATTCTGGGGGGGCGCGGGGATATTCACCCCTCCACTTT	CASSDSGGARGYSPLHF
TRBV11-2	-	-	TRBJ2-2	TGTGCCAGCAGCCCCAGATACTCCGACACCGGGGAGCTGTTTTTT	CASSPRYSDTGELFF
TRBV5-4	TRBD1	-	TRBJ2-7	TGTGCCAGCAGCTCGGGGACAGCAGTTTCCTACGAGCAGTACTTC	CASSSGTAVSYEQYF